This entry features one T cell receptor beta chain sequence. Its matching antigen is unknown. The source of the sample is a study of monozygotic twins with inflammatory bowel disease. Overall study findings and caveats: Subtypes among T cells remained indistinguishable. Lower sharing of clonotypes with other individuals was seen in IBD patients than in healthy twins. This was most marked in patients showing signs of disease activity. Extra variability in the repertoires of patients may have come from differing immunosuppressive treatments.

Every TCR library used approximately 3,700 ng of total RNA. TCRdb derives one entry per CDR3 protein from the 5' RACE reads, leaving out DNA. Its table lists roughly 320,000 distinct CDR3 sequences. The clonotype originates from a human donor with ulcerative colitis or Crohn's disease, or a healthy co-twin of an affected twin (not recorded which). The material sequenced was blood.

CDR3 amino acids: CASSLRFVGVGNQPQHF. The chain carries TRBV12-3 or TRBV12-4 and TRBJ1-5. This CDR3 contains 17 residues.